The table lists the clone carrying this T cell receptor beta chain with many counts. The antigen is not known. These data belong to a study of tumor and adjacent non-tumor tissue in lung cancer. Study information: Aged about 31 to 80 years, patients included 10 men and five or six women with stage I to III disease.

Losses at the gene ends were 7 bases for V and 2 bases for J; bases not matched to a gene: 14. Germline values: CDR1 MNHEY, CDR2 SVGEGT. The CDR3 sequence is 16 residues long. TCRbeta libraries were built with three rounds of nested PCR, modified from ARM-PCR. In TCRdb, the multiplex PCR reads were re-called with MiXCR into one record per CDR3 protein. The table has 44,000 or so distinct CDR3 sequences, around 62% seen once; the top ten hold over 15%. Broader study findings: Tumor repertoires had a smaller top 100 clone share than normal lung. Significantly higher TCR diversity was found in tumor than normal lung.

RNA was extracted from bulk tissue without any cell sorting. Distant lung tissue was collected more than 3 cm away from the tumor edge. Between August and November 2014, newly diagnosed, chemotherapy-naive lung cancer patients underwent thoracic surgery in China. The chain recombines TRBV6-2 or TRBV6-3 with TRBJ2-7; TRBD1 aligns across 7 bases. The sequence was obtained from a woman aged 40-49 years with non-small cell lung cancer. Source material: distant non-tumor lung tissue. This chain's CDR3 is CASTLNSGTVTYEQYF. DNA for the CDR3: TGTGCCAGCACCTTGAATTCAGGGACAGTGACCTACGAGCAGTACTTC.